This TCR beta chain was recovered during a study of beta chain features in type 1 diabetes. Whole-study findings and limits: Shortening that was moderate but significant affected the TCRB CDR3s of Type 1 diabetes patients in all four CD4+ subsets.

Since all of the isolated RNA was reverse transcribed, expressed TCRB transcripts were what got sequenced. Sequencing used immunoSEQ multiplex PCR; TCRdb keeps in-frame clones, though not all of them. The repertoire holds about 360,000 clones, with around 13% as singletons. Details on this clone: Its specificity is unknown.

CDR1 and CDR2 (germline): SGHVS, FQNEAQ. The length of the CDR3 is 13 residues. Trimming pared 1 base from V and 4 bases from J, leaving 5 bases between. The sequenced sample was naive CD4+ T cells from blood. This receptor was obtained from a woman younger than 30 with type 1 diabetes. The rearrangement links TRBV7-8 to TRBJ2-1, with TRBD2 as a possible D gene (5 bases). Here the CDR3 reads CASSLGLYNEQFF. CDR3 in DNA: TGTGCCAGCAGCTTAGGACTATACAATGAGCAGTTCTTC.